This TCR beta chain is from a study of CD4 T cells in relation to SARS-CoV-2 and coronaviruses. Before the COVID-19 pandemic, during about 2010-2018, CD4+ T cells were taken from unexposed donors. Germline V lookup: CDR1 MNHEY, CDR2 SVGAGI. Trimming removed 4 bases at V and 8 bases at J, with 15 bases between. This CDR3 region has 15 residues. Assay used: immunoSEQ multiplex PCR; TCRdb lists only in-frame clones, some missing. The table lists around 70,000 clones, around 87% of them singletons. Sequenced material: memory CD4+ T cells from PBMCs. This chain connects TRBV6-5 to TRBJ1-6, with D possibly matching TRBD1 (5 bases). The source of this sequence is a human donor in good health. CDR3 sequence reads: CASSLTGNWDSPLHF. The DNA of the CDR3 is TGTGCCAGCAGTTTAACAGGAAATTGGGATTCACCCCTCCACTTT.